What follows describes a single TCR beta chain. No antigen is known for it. Base qualities are not provided; no much larger clone lies one nucleotide away. This sample is part of a study of CD8+ T cells in alopecia areata (dated by TCRdb to about 2018). Turning to the overall study: The treated patients, all with moderate-to-severe alopecia areata, were enrolled in an open-label pilot trial of oral tofacitinib given at 5 to 10 mg twice daily. Tofacitinib was administered for 6 to 18 months, and 6 months of follow-up off drug were then conducted to assess delayed response and recurrence. For the treated patients, the SALT score, which quantifies what percentage of scalp surface area is affected, served as the measure of disease severity. In both human patients and the C3H/HeJ mouse model, the study applied high-throughput TCRbeta sequencing to look at T cell clonal expansion in alopecia areata. Human TCRbeta sequencing covered scalp tissue and sorted CD4+ and CD8+ peripheral blood T cells from patchy and totalis/universalis alopecia areata patients and healthy controls. Biopsies were taken from tofacitinib-treated patients at baseline and again at 4 and 24 weeks into treatment, and several of those patients also had a later scalp biopsy. Clonality in the scalp was compared among normal scalp (n=4), patchy alopecia areata scalp (n=8), and alopecia totalis/universalis scalp (n=8). RNA came from the PAXgene miRNA kit for fixed scalp, the miRNeasy kit for PBMCs, and the RNeasy kit for mouse skin. TCRbeta CDR3 regions were amplified by immunoSEQ multiplex PCR with 35 Vbeta forward and 13 Jbeta reverse primers.

Interpreted using the paper, the time point label stands for: 4 weeks on oral tofacitinib. The intended sense of this specimen's treatment or condition label: oral pan-JAK inhibitor, 5-10 mg twice daily. Lesional scalp punch biopsies and peripheral blood were obtained from alopecia areata patients. PBMCs were separated by density centrifugation and stained for CD3, CD4 and CD8, after which CD4+ and CD8+ T cells were sorted on a FACSAria. Libraries were prepared through the immunoSEQ multiplex PCR assay. RNA was extracted from all samples and reverse transcribed into cDNA as template for TCR sequencing. First-strand cDNA was synthesized with SuperScript III using a 2:1 mix of oligo-dT and random hexamers. A synthetic immune receptor repertoire was used to assess amplification bias, and residual bias was removed computationally. As for the original processing: Raw reads were preprocessed to remove errors, and CDR3 was defined according to IMGT conventions as the region from the conserved cysteine to phenylalanine. Clonality was computed as 1 minus the Shannon entropy, with the entropy normalized by log2 of the number of productive unique TCRs. Whether scalp clones were CD4 or CD8 was inferred by matching scalp TCRbeta sequences against CD4 and CD8 repertoires sorted from blood. As stored in TCRdb, this immuneACCESS dataset retains in-frame rearrangements with V and J assigned. A fraction of the clones does not appear; measured against another copy, unresolved V genes explain less than half of the discrepancy, and the remainder lacks a known reason. V, J and clone size were drawn from that table, and D and trimming were deduced from the DNA. The sample records about 200,000 clones, 45% to 75% of which are singletons. The biggest ten clones account for approximately 3.5% of the sample.

Overall results and qualifications from the work: Tofacitinib significantly decreased scalp clonality and the number of expanded CD8+ clones among the top 100 scalp clones. Because the treated cohort was small and included a single nonresponder, larger studies are needed to assess links between baseline CD8+ expansion and response. Scalp TCR repertoire analysis is complicated because resident alphabeta T cells in normal human skin are also sequenced, whereas mouse skin is dominated by gammadelta T cells. Shared TCR sequences between patients were less evident than in mice, which may be partly attributable to HLA diversity in the patient population. Many expanded lesional clones persisted in scalp and blood during tofacitinib treatment, which may partly explain relapse after stopping treatment. Compared with normal scalp, lesional scalp, particularly in alopecia totalis/universalis, had higher clonality and more expanded CD8+ clones, which suggests antigenic drive.

The V end loses 0 bases and the J end loses 0 bases, and a stretch of 10 bases separates them. Reading the germline V gene (reference sequence) gives CDR1 SGHNT and CDR2 YYREEE. The CDR3 numbers 17 residues from cysteine through phenylalanine. The CDR3 DNA has 51 bases and is translated from base 1. The receptor's source is a human donor with alopecia areata. The sequencing here drew on CD4+ T cells sorted from blood, taken at week 4, from a patient treated with tofacitinib. The chain uses TRBV5-4 and TRBJ2-6; tentative D gene TRBD1, with 5 bases matching. The nucleotide sequence reads TGTGCCAGCAGCTTGGCCAGGGCTAACTCTGGGGCCAACGTCCTGACTTTC. It is translated as CASSLARANSGANVLTF.